This T cell receptor (beta chain) was retrieved from a study of Ad26.COV2.S vaccination and SARS-CoV-2 variants. General study findings and limits: Analytic work on TCR breadth and depth might have understated the full extent of total T cell responses. Responses of spike-specific T cells (both CD8+ and CD4+) reportedly showed substantial breadth after vaccination.

Points on this clone: Its antigen is not identified.

Here immunoSEQ multiplex PCR was the method, and the copy in TCRdb shows in-frame clones only, minus some. This repertoire shows about 450,000 clones, approximately 89% found once; its top ten account for approximately 2.5%. The treatment here: roughly 18 received Ad26.COV2.S at low or high dose, single or two shots; several received placebo; per-sample allocation not given. On day 63 after the first injection, vaccine and placebo recipients gave samples. The vaccine delivered Wuhan-strain SARS-CoV-2 spike through an Ad26 vector. Per the germline V gene, CDR1 is SNHLY and CDR2 is FYNNEI. There are 14 residues in the CDR3. The V gene lost 10 bases and the J gene lost 2 bases, with 15 bases spanning the gap.

Here the sequenced sample was peripheral blood, taken in a trial of Ad26.COV2.S vaccine versus placebo. The V and J genes are TRBV2 and TRBJ2-1, with D possibly matching TRBD1 (6 bases). The clonotype was recovered from a person between 18 and 65 years old who received the Ad26.COV2.S COVID-19 vaccine or a placebo. The CDR3 region is CATRTAPAYNEQFF. In DNA, the CDR3 is TGTGCCACAAGGACAGCCCCCGCCTACAATGAGCAGTTCTTC. Looking up the rest from reference TRBV2 and TRBJ2-1 gives the full variable domain: EPEVTQTPSHQVTQMGQEVILRCVPISNHLYFYWYRQILGQKVEFLVSFYNNEISEKSEIFDDQFSVERPDGSNFTLKIRSTKLEDSAMYFCATRTAPAYNEQFFGPGTRLTVL.